The next 20 T cell receptor beta chains were all read from a single sample in a study of T cell responses to AZD1222 COVID-19 vaccine. Sequencing used immunoSEQ multiplex PCR; TCRdb keeps in-frame clones, though not all of them. The data hold about 150,000 clones, with roughly nine tenths observed a single time. The sample was peripheral blood, taken on day 0 of AZD1222 vaccination. The receptor set was obtained from an adult in good health.

This clone came up once. J is TRBJ2-7 and V is TRBV4-3, with 8 nucleotides matching TRBD2. Germline values: CDR1 LGHNA, CDR2 YSLEER. This CDR3 contains 14 residues. V was clipped by 5 bases and J by 8 bases; unmatched bases: 11. CDR3 sequence: CASSASTRTSQQYF. The CDR3, as DNA: TGCGCCAGCAGCGCATCGACCCGGACTAGCCAGCAGTACTTC.

Only one count was recorded for this clone. The chain employs TRBV28 and TRBJ1-4; D gene ambiguous. Trimming cost V 6 bases and J 5 bases, with 7 bases left between them. Per germline, CDR1 MDHEN and CDR2 SYDVKM. There are 12 residues in the CDR3. This chain's CDR3 is CASRERNEKLFF. The CDR3 DNA follows: TGTGCCAGCAGGGAAAGGAATGAAAAACTGTTTTTT.

The chain couples TRBV5-1 to TRBJ2-1, with D perhaps assigned TRBD1 or TRBD2 (5 bases each). The V end lost 0 bases, the J end lost 0 bases, and 7 bases lay between the germline ends. The CDR3 extends over 15 amino acids. Germline CDR1 and CDR2: SGHRS and YFSETQ. CDR3 residues: CASSLEGSSYNEQFF. The DNA of the CDR3 is TGCGCCAGCAGCTTGGAGGGGAGCTCCTACAATGAGCAGTTCTTC.

The chain uses TRBV7-9 and TRBJ2-5; D might be TRBD1 (6 bases). Germline CDR1 and CDR2: SEHNR and FQNEAQ (reference sequence). The ends were cut back, 3 bases at V and 5 bases at J, with 13 bases in the middle. The CDR3 covers 14 residues. The CDR3 here is CASSLPGVMETQYF. The CDR3 nucleotides read TGTGCCAGCAGCTTGCCAGGGGTCATGGAGACCCAGTACTTC. Complete variable domain (other parts from reference TRBV7-9 and TRBJ2-5): DTGVSQNPRHKITKRGQNVTFRCDPISEHNRLYWYRQTLGQGPEFLTYFQNEAQLEKSRLLSDRFSAERPKGSFSTLEIQRTEQGDSAMYLCASSLPGVMETQYFGPGTRLLVL.

This clone was counted a single time. V gene TRBV4-1 combines with J gene TRBJ2-1; TRBD2 matches 8 bases. J gave up 6 bases and V 4 bases, and 8 bases lay outside the gene matches. CDR3 size: 15 residues. From germline, CDR1 is MGHRA and CDR2 YSYEKL. The CDR3 sequence is CASSRIAGLGNEQFF. The CDR3 DNA follows: TGCGCCAGCAGCCGGATAGCGGGGCTAGGCAATGAGCAGTTCTTC.

The chain carries TRBV29-1 and TRBJ1-5; the D is unclear. The germline V gene encodes CDR1 SQVTM and CDR2 ANQGSEA. The CDR3 loop spans 16 amino acids. With 4 bases removed from V and 3 bases from J, the gap between germline ends came to 19 bases. DNA for the CDR3: TGCAGCGTTGTTGGCAGAAAATCATCCTTCAATCAGCCCCAGCATTTT. This translates into CSVVGRKSSFNQPQHF.

This chain connects TRBV27 to TRBJ2-3; possibly TRBD2 for D (6 bases). This CDR3 is built from 15 residues. Germline CDR1 reads MNHEY; CDR2 reads SMNVEV (reference sequence). V shed 0 bases and J shed 3 bases, with 10 bases lying between them. CDR3 region: CASSLSLGRTDTQYF. CDR3 in DNA: TGTGCCAGCAGTTTATCGCTTGGGAGGACAGATACGCAGTATTTT.

This chain joins TRBV27 and TRBJ2-3; TRBD2 matches 8 bases. The V and J ends lost 6 bases and 3 bases, in that order; junction bases with no gene match: 8. The CDR3 is made up of 15 amino acids. Germline loops: CDR1 MNHEY, CDR2 SMNVEV (reference sequence). CDR3 DNA: TGTGCCAGCAGGGGAGGCGGGAGGACGACAGATACGCAGTATTTT. It codes for CASRGGGRTTDTQYF.

This chain links TRBV18 with TRBJ2-1; tentatively, D is TRBD2 (5 bases). CDR1 and CDR2 (germline): KGHSH, LQKENI. The CDR3 has 13 amino acids. The V end was cut by 3 bases, the J end by 8 bases, with 11 bases between. The CDR3 region is CASSPRLAHEQFF. The DNA for the CDR3 is TGTGCCAGCTCACCGAGGCTAGCCCATGAGCAGTTCTTC.

The V gene is TRBV30, the J gene TRBJ2-7; 10 bases agree with TRBD1. The CDR3 has 14 residues. With V trimmed by 2 bases and J by 1 base, 2 bases remained unmatched. Germline values: CDR1 GTSNPN, CDR2 SVGIG (reference sequence). For the CDR3, the DNA is TGTGCCTGGAGTAAGGGACAGGGGTCCTACGAGCAGTACTTC. Translation gives CAWSKGQGSYEQYF.

The V call is TRBV2, the J call TRBJ1-1; the match to TRBD1 covers 7 bases. The CDR3 extends over 13 amino acids. Germline CDR1 SNHLY, CDR2 FYNNEI. V dropped 6 bases and J dropped 1; count of bases not matched to a gene: 2. CDR3 in amino acids: CASRRQGNTEAFF. The CDR3 nucleotides are TGTGCCAGCAGACGACAGGGGAACACTGAAGCTTTCTTT.

This clone was detected only once. J is TRBJ1-1 and V is TRBV11-2, with D unclear. The CDR3 has 18 amino acids. Trimming left V 1 base short and J 1 base short, with 19 bases between. Germline V gene sequence: CDR1 SGHAT, CDR2 FQNNGV. DNA of the CDR3: TGTGCCAGCAGCTTAGTGGCCATCGGGGTAGGCCCGAACACTGAAGCTTTCTTT. Protein: CASSLVAIGVGPNTEAFF. The full variable domain, its missing parts supplied by reference TRBV11-2 and TRBJ1-1, is EAGVAQSPRYKIIEKRQSVAFWCNPISGHATLYWYQQILGQGPKLLIQFQNNGVVDDSQLPKDRFSAERLKGVDSTLKIQPAKLEDSAVYLCASSLVAIGVGPNTEAFFGQGTRLTVV.

This chain connects TRBV3-1 (or the pseudogene TRBV3-2) to TRBJ2-5, with TRBD2 matching 9 bases. CDR3 length: 15 residues. Losses at the gene ends were 4 bases for V and 5 bases for J; bases not matched to a gene: 8. Germline V gene sequence: CDR1 LGHDT, CDR2 YNNKEL (reference sequence). DNA for the CDR3: TGTGCCAGCAGCCCTCCCGGGAGCGGGAGGGAGACCCAGTACTTC. This sequence encodes CASSPPGSGRETQYF.

The chain joins TRBV7-8 to TRBJ2-1; the D is unclear. Per germline, CDR1 SGHVS and CDR2 FQNEAQ. The CDR3 extends over 13 amino acids. V lost 3 bases and J 4 bases, leaving 7 bases between the germline ends. The CDR3 DNA reads as TGTGCCAGCAGCTTGCAGATTTACAATGAGCAGTTCTTC. It is translated as CASSLQIYNEQFF.

The rearrangement joins TRBV5-1 to TRBJ2-3, with TRBD1 matching over 10 bases. This CDR3 is 16 amino acids long. Germline V CDR1 and CDR2: SGHRS, YFSETQ. Trimming at V came to 5 bases and at J to 4 bases, leaving 10 bases not matched to a gene. In DNA, the CDR3 is TGCGCCAGCAGTTTTTCGACAGGGGGCTTCGCAGATACGCAGTATTTT. The encoded protein is CASSFSTGGFADTQYF.

The chain has TRBV5-1 and TRBJ2-2; 7 positions match TRBD1. The J segment lost 1 base and the V segment lost 0 bases, leaving 3 bases of the junction unmatched. This CDR3 is built from 16 residues. The germline CDR1 and CDR2 sequences are SGHRS and YFSETQ. DNA for the CDR3: TGCGCCAGCAGCTTGGAATCAGGGGGGAACACCGGGGAGCTGTTTTTT. Residues: CASSLESGGNTGELFF.

The chain uses TRBV5-1 and TRBJ2-2; the match to TRBD1 covers 7 bases. Germline V gives CDR1 SGHRS, CDR2 YFSETQ. This CDR3 has 14 residues. V shed 0 bases, J shed 6 bases, and the junction held 2 bases outside the gene matches. CDR3 sequence: CASSLGGQPGELFF. The CDR3 region has the DNA TGCGCCAGCAGCTTGGGGGGACAGCCCGGGGAGCTGTTTTTT. Full variable domain (rest looked up from reference TRBV5-1 and TRBJ2-2): KAGVTQTPRYLIKTRGQQVTLSCSPISGHRSVSWYQQTPGQGLQFLFEYFSETQRNKGNFPGRFSGRQFSNSRSEMNVSTLELGDSALYLCASSLGGQPGELFFGEGSRLTVL.

The chain employs TRBV7-2 and TRBJ1-5; D ambiguous. The V gene lost 5 bases and the J gene lost 0 bases, with 8 bases spanning the gap. The CDR3 has 14 amino acids. Germline CDR1 and CDR2: SGHTA and FQGNSA. The DNA of the CDR3 is TGTGCCAGCAGCCTGGACGTTAGCAATCAGCCCCAGCATTTT. Residues: CASSLDVSNQPQHF. The full variable domain, its missing parts supplied by reference TRBV7-2 and TRBJ1-5, is GAGVSQSPSNKVTEKGKDVELRCDPISGHTALYWYRQSLGQGLEFLIYFQGNSAPDKSGLPSDRFSAERTGGSVSTLTIQRTQQEDSAVYLCASSLDVSNQPQHFGDGTRLSIL.

CDR3 nucleotide sequence: TGTGCCAGCTCACCAAGGACAGCTGGAAACACCATATATTTT. It translates to CASSPRTAGNTIYF. The genes are TRBV18 and TRBJ1-3, with D tentatively TRBD1 (6 bases). The germline gives CDR1 KGHSH, CDR2 LQKENI. This CDR3 contains 14 residues. Trimming removed 2 bases at V and 2 bases at J, with 7 bases between.

The V gene is TRBV7-8, the J gene TRBJ2-7, with D possibly matching TRBD2 (5 bases). The CDR3 is made up of 15 amino acids. Germline V CDR1 and CDR2: SGHVS, FQNEAQ. V was pared by 5 bases and J by 0 bases, with 14 bases between. The CDR3 sequence: CASSPLAVSSYEQYF. For the CDR3, the DNA is TGTGCCAGCAGCCCTCTAGCAGTTAGCTCCTACGAGCAGTACTTC. Drawing the rest from reference TRBV7-8 and TRBJ2-7, the complete variable domain is GAGVSQSPRYKVAKRGQDVALRCDPISGHVSLFWYQQALGQGPEFLTYFQNEAQLDKSGLPSDRFFAERPEGSVSTLKIQRTQQEDSAVYLCASSPLAVSSYEQYFGPGTRLTVT.